This T cell receptor beta chain is drawn from a study of technical replicates of blood from a few donors. The method was immunoSEQ multiplex PCR; TCRdb's version includes in-frame clones alone and lacks a portion of them. The repertoire includes approximately 81,000 clones, over 75% of them detected once, and 3% to 4.5% sits in the top ten. This CDR3 has 15 amino acids. V shed 1 base, J shed 15 bases, and the junction held 13 bases outside the gene matches. CDR1 and CDR2 from the germline V gene are SGHVS and FQNEAQ. The clonotype was recovered from a human donor in good health. Some clones in this sample may be carry-over from other donors' samples. The sample consisted of PBMCs. The chain is built from TRBV7-8 and TRBJ2-1; 9 bases agree with TRBD2. CDR3 amino acids: CASSLGIGGGVILFF. DNA for the CDR3: TGTGCCAGCAGCTTAGGGATTGGCGGGGGGGTGATTCTGTTCTTC.